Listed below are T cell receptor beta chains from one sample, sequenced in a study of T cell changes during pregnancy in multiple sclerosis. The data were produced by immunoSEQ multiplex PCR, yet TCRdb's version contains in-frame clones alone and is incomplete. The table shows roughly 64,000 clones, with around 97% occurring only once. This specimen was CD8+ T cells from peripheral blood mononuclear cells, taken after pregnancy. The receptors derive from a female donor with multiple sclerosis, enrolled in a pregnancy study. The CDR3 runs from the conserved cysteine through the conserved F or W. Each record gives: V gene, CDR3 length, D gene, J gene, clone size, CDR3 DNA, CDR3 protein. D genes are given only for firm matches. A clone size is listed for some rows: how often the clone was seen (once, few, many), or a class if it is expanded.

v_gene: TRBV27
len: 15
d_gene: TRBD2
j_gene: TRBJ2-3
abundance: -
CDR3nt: TGTGCCAGCAGTCCACTAGCGGGGGTGCTGGATACGCAGTATTTT
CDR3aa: CASSPLAGVLDTQYF

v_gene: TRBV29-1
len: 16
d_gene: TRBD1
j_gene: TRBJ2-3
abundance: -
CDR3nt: TGCAGCGTTGAGCCCCTCGGACAGGGCGGCACAGATACGCAGTATTTT
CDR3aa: CSVEPLGQGGTDTQYF

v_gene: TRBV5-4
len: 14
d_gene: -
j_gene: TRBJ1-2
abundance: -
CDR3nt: TGTGCCAGCAGCCCACCAGGATCCCGCTATGGCTACACCTTC
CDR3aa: CASSPPGSRYGYTF

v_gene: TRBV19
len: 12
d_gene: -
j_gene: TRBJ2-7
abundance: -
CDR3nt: TGTGCCAGTAGTATCGGAGCGGACGAGCAGTACTTC
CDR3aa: CASSIGADEQYF

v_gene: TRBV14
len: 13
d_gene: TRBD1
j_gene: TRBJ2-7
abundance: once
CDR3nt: TGTGCCAGCAGGGGACAGGGGACCTACGAGCAGTACTTC
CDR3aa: CASRGQGTYEQYF

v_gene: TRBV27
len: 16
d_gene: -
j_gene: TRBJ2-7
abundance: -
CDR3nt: TGTGCCAGCAGTGTAAGAGGGGGTCTTGGGAACTACGAGCAGTACTTC
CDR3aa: CASSVRGGLGNYEQYF

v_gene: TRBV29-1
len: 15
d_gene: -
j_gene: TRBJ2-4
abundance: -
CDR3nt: TGCAGCGTTGTTCCGGTTGGACAGAACAAAAACATTCAGTACTTC
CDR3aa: CSVVPVGQNKNIQYF

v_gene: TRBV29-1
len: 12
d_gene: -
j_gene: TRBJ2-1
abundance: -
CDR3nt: TGCAGCCTAAGGAGCTCCTACAATGAGCAGTTCTTC
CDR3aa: CSLRSSYNEQFF

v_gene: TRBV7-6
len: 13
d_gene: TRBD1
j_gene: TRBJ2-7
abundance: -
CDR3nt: TGTGCCAGCAGCTTAGGGACAGGGTACGAGCAGTACTTC
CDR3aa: CASSLGTGYEQYF

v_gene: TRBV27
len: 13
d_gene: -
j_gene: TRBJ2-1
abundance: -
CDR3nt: TGTGCCAGCACCTCGGTCTTCGACAATGAGCAGTTCTTC
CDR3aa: CASTSVFDNEQFF

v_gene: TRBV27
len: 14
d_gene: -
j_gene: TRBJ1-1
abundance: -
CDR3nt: TGTGCCAGCAGTTTATCGTACGGGAACACTGAAGCTTTCTTT
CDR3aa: CASSLSYGNTEAFF

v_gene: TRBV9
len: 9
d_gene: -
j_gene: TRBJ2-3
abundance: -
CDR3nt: TGTGCTACTGGAGATACGCAGTATTTT
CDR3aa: CATGDTQYF

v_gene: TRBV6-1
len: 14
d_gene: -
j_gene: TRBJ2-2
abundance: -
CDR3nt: TGTGCCAGCGTTTACACCGGGAGCACCGGGGAGCTGTTTTTT
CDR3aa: CASVYTGSTGELFF

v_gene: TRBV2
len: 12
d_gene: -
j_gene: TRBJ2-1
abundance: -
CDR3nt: TGTGCCAGCAGGGCGACAGTCAATGAGCAGTTCTTC
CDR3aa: CASRATVNEQFF

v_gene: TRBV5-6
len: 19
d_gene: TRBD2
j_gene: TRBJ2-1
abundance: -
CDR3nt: TGTGCCAGCAGCTTGGCCGTCGGGATAGCGGGAGGGGAACACAATGAGCAGTTCTTC
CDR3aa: CASSLAVGIAGGEHNEQFF

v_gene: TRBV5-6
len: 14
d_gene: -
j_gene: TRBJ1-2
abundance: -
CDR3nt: TGTGCCAGCAGCCTTGGCGGCAGTTTCTATGGCTACACCTTC
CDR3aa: CASSLGGSFYGYTF

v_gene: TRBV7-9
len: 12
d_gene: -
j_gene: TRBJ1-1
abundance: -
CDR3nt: TGTGCCAGCAGCTTACTCCGGACTGAAGCTTTCTTT
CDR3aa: CASSLLRTEAFF

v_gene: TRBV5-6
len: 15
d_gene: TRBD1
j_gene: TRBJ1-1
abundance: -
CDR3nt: TGTGCCAGCAGCCCCCGGACAGGGGGCAACACTGAAGCTTTCTTT
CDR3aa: CASSPRTGGNTEAFF

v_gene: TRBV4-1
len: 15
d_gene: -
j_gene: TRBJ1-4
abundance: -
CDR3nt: TGCGCCAGCAGCCAAGCGATGGGGGGACGGGAAAAACTGTTTTTT
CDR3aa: CASSQAMGGREKLFF

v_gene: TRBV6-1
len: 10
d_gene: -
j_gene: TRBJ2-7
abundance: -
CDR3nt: TGTGCCAGCAGTGCAGGCGAGCAGTACTTC
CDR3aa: CASSAGEQYF

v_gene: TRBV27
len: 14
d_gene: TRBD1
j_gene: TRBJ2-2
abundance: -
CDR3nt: TGTGCCAGCAGTTGGGGACAGGGAAGCGGGGAGCTGTTTTTT
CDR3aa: CASSWGQGSGELFF

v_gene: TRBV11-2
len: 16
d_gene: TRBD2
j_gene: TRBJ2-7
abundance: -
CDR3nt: TGTGCCAGCAGCGCCTTTATGGGAGGGCCCCTAACCGAGCAGTACTTC
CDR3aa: CASSAFMGGPLTEQYF

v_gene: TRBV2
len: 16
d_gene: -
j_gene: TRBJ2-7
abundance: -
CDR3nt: TGTGCCAGCAGCGCCGATGTACAGGGTTTTTCCTACGAGCAGTACTTC
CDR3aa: CASSADVQGFSYEQYF

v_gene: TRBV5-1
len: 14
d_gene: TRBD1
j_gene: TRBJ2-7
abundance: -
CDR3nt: TGCGCCAGCAGCCCCGGGACAGCCCCCTACGAGCAGTACTTC
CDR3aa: CASSPGTAPYEQYF

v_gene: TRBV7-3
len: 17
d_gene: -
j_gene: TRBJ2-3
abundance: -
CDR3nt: TGTGCCAGCAGCCTCAACCCAGGGTCGGTGGGCACAGATACGCAGTATTTT
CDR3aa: CASSLNPGSVGTDTQYF

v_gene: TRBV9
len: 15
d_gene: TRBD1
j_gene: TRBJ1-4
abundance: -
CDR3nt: TGTGCCAGCAGCGTGGGGCCGGGACAGGGGGAAAAACTGTTTTTT
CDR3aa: CASSVGPGQGEKLFF

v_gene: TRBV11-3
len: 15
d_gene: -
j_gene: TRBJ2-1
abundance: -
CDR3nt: TGTGCCAGCAGCAAAGGGGACAAGACCTACAATGAGCAGTTCTTC
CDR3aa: CASSKGDKTYNEQFF

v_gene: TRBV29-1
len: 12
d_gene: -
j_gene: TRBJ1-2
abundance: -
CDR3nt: TGCAGCGTTGGGACTGTGGGGGGTGGCTACACCTTC
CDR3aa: CSVGTVGGGYTF

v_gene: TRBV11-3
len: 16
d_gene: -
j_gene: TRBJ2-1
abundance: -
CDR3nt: TGTGCCAGCAGCTTACCACCCGGGAGTGGGGACAATGAGCAGTTCTTC
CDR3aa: CASSLPPGSGDNEQFF

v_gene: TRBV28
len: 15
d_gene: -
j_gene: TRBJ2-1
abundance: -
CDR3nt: TGTGCCAGCAGTACGACCCCGACAGGTTACAATGAGCAGTTCTTC
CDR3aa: CASSTTPTGYNEQFF

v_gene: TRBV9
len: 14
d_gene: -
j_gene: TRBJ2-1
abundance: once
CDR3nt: TGTGCCAGCAGCGGACGGGAGTCCTACAATGAGCAGTTCTTC
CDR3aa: CASSGRESYNEQFF

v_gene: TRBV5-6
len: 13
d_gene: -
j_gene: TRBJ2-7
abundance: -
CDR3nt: TGTGCCAGCAGCCCCGGGGGTGATGACGAGCAGTACTTC
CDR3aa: CASSPGGDDEQYF

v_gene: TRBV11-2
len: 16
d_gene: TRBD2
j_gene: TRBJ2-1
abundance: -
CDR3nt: TGTGCCAGCAGCCACCAGACTAGCGACCCCTACAATGAGCAGTTCTTC
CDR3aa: CASSHQTSDPYNEQFF

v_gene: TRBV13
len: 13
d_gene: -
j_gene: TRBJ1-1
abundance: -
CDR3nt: TGTGCCAGCAGCTTGGCTCTCGAGGGTGAAGCTTTCTTT
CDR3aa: CASSLALEGEAFF

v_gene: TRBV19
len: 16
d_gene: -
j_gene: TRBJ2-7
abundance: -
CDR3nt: TGTGCCAGTAGTATAGATCTGACAGGCTTCTCCTACGAGCAGTACTTC
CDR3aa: CASSIDLTGFSYEQYF

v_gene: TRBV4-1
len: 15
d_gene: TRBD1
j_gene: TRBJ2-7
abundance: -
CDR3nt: TGCGCCAGCAGCCTTGGGACAGGAATTTCCTACGAGCAGTACTTC
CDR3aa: CASSLGTGISYEQYF

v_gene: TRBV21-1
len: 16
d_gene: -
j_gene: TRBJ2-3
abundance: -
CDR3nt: TGTGCCAGCAGCAAAGCAGGGGATCCCCCCGTTGATACGCAGTATTTT
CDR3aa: CASSKAGDPPVDTQYF

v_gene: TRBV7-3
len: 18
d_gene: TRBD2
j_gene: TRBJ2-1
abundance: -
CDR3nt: TGTGCCAGCAGCTTCGCCGGGACTAGCGGGATCTCCTACAATGAGCAGTTCTTC
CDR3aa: CASSFAGTSGISYNEQFF

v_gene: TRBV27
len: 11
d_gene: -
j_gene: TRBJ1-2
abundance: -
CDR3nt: TGTGCCAGCAGCTCGGGGGTTGGCTACACCTTC
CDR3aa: CASSSGVGYTF

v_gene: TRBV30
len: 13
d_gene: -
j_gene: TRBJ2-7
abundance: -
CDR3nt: TGTGCCTGGAGTGTACACGTCTCCTACGAGCAGTACTTC
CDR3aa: CAWSVHVSYEQYF

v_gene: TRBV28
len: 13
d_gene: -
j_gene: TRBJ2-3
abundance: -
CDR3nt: TGTGCCAGCAGTTTGACCCCGGGACTTCGGGGGTATTTT
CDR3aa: CASSLTPGLRGYF

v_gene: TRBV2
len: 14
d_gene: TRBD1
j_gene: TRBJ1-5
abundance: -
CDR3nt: TGTGCCAGCAGGGAAGGACAGGGGACTCAGCCCCAGCATTTT
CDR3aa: CASREGQGTQPQHF

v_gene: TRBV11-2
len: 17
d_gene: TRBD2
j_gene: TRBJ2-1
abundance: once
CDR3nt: TGTGCCAGCAGCCTCGGGACTAGCGGGAGTAGTACTAATGAGCAGTTCTTC
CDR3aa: CASSLGTSGSSTNEQFF

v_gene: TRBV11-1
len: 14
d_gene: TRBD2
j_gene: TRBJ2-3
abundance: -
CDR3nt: TGTGCCAGCAGCTTCCCTAGCGGAGGTCGGACGCAGTATTTT
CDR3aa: CASSFPSGGRTQYF

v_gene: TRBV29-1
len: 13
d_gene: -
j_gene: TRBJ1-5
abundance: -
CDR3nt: TGCAGCGTGGTAGAGGGCGGGAATCAGCCCCAGCATTTT
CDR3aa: CSVVEGGNQPQHF

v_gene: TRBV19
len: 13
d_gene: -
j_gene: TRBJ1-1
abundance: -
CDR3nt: TGTGCCAGTAGTCCCTTCTCCAGGGTGGCTGCTTTCTTT
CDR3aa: CASSPFSRVAAFF

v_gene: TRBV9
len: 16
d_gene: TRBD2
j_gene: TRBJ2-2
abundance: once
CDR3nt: TGTGCCAGCAGCGACGCCGGGACTAGCGCCCCCGGGGAGCTGTTTTTT
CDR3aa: CASSDAGTSAPGELFF

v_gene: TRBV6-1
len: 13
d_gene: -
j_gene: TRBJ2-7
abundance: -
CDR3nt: TGTGCCAGCAGTTCGCAGGGGTCCTACGAGCAGTACTTC
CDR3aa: CASSSQGSYEQYF

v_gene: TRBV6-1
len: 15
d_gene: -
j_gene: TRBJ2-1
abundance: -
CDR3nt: TGTGCCAGCAGTGAAAACCGCCTTACCCCGAACAAGAAGTTCTTC
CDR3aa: CASSENRLTPNKKFF

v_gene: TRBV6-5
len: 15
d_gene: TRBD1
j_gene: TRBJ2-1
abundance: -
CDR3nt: TGTGCCAGCACCGGACAGGGTCACTCCTACAATGAGCAGTTCTTC
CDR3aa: CASTGQGHSYNEQFF

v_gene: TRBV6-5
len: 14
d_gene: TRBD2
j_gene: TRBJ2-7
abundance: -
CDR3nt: TGTGCCAGCAGTTTCGGACTAGGCGGATACGAGCAGTACTTC
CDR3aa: CASSFGLGGYEQYF

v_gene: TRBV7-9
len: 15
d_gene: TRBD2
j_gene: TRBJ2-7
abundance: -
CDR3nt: TGTGCCAGCAGCCCTAGCGGGAGGGCCCACTACGAGCAGTACTTC
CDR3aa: CASSPSGRAHYEQYF

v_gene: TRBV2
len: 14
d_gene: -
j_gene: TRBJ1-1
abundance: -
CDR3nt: TGTGCCAGCAGTGAACCAAAAATGAACACTGAAGCTTTCTTT
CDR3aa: CASSEPKMNTEAFF

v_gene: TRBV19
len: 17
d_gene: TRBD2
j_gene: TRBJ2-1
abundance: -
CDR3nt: TGTGCCAGTAGTAGGCCGTGGGCTAGCGGAACCCGTTTGGAGCAGTTCTTC
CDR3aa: CASSRPWASGTRLEQFF

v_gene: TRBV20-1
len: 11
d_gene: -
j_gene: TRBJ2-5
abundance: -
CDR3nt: TGCAGTGCTCGACAGGTTGAGACCCAGTACTTC
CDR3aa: CSARQVETQYF

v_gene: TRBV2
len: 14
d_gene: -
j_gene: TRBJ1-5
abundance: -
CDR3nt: TGTGCCAGCAGTGCCCGACAGATAGTAGGGCCCCAGCATTTT
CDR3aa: CASSARQIVGPQHF

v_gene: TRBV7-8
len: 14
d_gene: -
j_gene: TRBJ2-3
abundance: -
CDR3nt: TGTGCCAGCAGCTTAATGGGGAGGTCAGATACGCAGTATTTT
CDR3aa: CASSLMGRSDTQYF

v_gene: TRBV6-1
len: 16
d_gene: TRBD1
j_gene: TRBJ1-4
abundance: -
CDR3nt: TGTGCCAGCAGTGACCCCACCGGGACAGATAATGAAAAACTGTTTTTT
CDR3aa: CASSDPTGTDNEKLFF

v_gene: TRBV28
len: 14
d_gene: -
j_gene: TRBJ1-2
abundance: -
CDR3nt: TGTGCCAGCAGTTTCCGGGGGGCGCTTAGTGGCTACACCTTC
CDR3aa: CASSFRGALSGYTF